A single sample is the source of the 18 T cell receptor beta chains below, sequenced in a study of blood T cell repertoires in COVID-19. Data came from immunoSEQ multiplex PCR; TCRdb stores just in-frame clones and leaves some out. The table has 200,000 to 300,000 clones, less than 90% seen once. Input material: peripheral blood. The origin of the receptors is a man between 60 and 75 years old with acute or convalescent COVID-19.

The chain combines TRBV10-3 with TRBJ2-3, with 8 bases fitting TRBD2. The CDR3 consists of 15 residues. Per germline, CDR1 ENHRY and CDR2 SYGVKD. The V and J ends lost 2 bases and 2 bases, in that order; junction bases with no gene match: 3. CDR3 in amino acids: CAISEAGGYTDTQYF. The DNA of the CDR3 is TGTGCCATCAGTGAGGCGGGGGGATACACAGATACGCAGTATTTT.

The CDR3 DNA reads as TGTGCCAGCAGTTACATTGACAGCGAAGAGACCCAGTACTTC. Its protein product is CASSYIDSEETQYF. The gene calls are TRBV6-2 or TRBV6-3 and TRBJ2-5, with a possible D match to TRBD1 (5 bases). The V end lost 2 bases, the J end lost 3 bases, and 10 bases lay between the germline ends. Germline CDR1 and CDR2: MNHEY and SVGEGT. This CDR3 has 14 amino acids.

J is TRBJ1-5 and V is TRBV7-9; D gene uncertain. Per germline, CDR1 SEHNR and CDR2 FQNEAQ (reference sequence). CDR3 length equals 14 residues. Trimming pared 5 bases from V and 0 bases from J, leaving 8 bases between. The CDR3 region has the DNA TGTGCCAGCAGCCCGATCTATAGCAATCAGCCCCAGCATTTT. It codes for CASSPIYSNQPQHF.

The CDR3 coding sequence is TGTGCCATCAGTGAGGGTAGTGGGGCCATCGGACAGCCCCAGCATTTT. It is translated as CAISEGSGAIGQPQHF. The gene calls are TRBV10-3 and TRBJ1-5; a possible D gene is TRBD1 (5 bases). In germline, CDR1 is ENHRY, CDR2 SYGVKD. The CDR3 runs to 16 residues. Trimming removed 2 bases from V and 7 bases from J, with 18 bases in between.

The chain combines TRBV5-6 with TRBJ2-1; 7 nucleotides align to TRBD1. The CDR3 is made up of 13 amino acids. Germline V gene sequence: CDR1 SGHDT, CDR2 YYEEEE. The V gene end was trimmed by 5 bases and the J gene end by 9 bases; junction bases not matched to a gene: 8. The CDR3 spells CASSRTGVVEQFF. The CDR3 DNA sequence: TGTGCCAGCAGTCGTACAGGGGTGGTTGAGCAGTTCTTC.

The rearrangement links TRBV5-6 to TRBJ1-2; 7 bases are shared with TRBD1. CDR3 length: 14 residues. Germline CDR1 is SGHDT and CDR2 is YYEEEE. The V and J ends lost 2 bases and 4 bases, in that order; junction bases with no gene match: 5. Here the CDR3 DNA reads TGTGCCAGCAGCTTACGACAGGGATCCTATGGCTACACCTTC. It specifies CASSLRQGSYGYTF.

A few counts support this clone. The chain employs TRBV5-4 and TRBJ2-7; possible D gene TRBD1, 6 bases. The CDR3 runs 12 residues. The germline gives CDR1 SGHNT, CDR2 YYREEE (reference sequence). Trimming removed 2 bases from V and 6 bases from J, with 9 bases in between. The CDR3 here is CASSFPGVEQYF. DNA for the CDR3: TGTGCCAGCAGCTTTCCAGGGGTCGAGCAGTACTTC.

V gene TRBV1 combines with J gene TRBJ2-5; the table gives TRBD2 as D, unverified against the DNA. TRBV1 is a pseudogene locus. The CDR3 sequence is 14 residues long. The CDR3 DNA reads as TGCACCAGCAGCCGGGGACTAGCAAAGGAGACCCAGTACTTC. Protein sequence: CTSSRGLAKETQYF.

The rearrangement links TRBV18 to TRBJ1-1, with D hard to call. CDR1 and CDR2 from the germline V gene are KGHSH and LQKENI. CDR3 length: 13 amino acids. V lost 3 bases and J 1 base, leaving 6 bases between the germline ends. This CDR3 reads CASSPGRNTEAFF. The CDR3 bases are TGTGCCAGCTCACCTGGGAGGAACACTGAAGCTTTCTTT.

This clone was observed a handful of times. The chain recombines TRBV14 with TRBJ1-1; 7 nucleotides line up with TRBD1. In germline, CDR1 is SGHDN, CDR2 FVKESK. This CDR3 comprises 17 residues. The V and J ends lost 1 base and 3 bases, in that order; junction bases with no gene match: 11. Written as DNA, the CDR3 is TGTGCCAGCAGCCAAGCAAAGACAGGGAAATGGTACACTGAAGCTTTCTTT. This sequence encodes CASSQAKTGKWYTEAFF.

This clone has just one count. The rearrangement joins TRBV5-1 to TRBJ2-3; tentative D call: TRBD1 (7 bases). This CDR3 contains 13 residues. CDR1 is SGHRS and CDR2 is YFSETQ in the germline V gene. The germline V and J ends were trimmed by 8 bases and 1 base, with 11 bases remaining between them. Written as DNA, the CDR3 is TGCGCCAGTTCCAGGGGGGGCACAGATACGCAGTATTTT. Amino acids: CASSRGGTDTQYF.

CDR3 region: CASSEVRAPGYGYTF. CDR3 nucleotide sequence: TGTGCCAGCAGTGAAGTAAGGGCCCCGGGGTATGGCTACACCTTC. The genes are TRBV2 and TRBJ1-2; D not certain. The germline V gene has CDR1 SNHLY and CDR2 FYNNEI. V dropped 1 base and J dropped 5 bases, with 14 bases sitting between them. The CDR3 extends over 15 amino acids.

The rearrangement uses TRBV7-9 and TRBJ1-1, with 7 bases aligning to TRBD1. This CDR3 has 14 residues. Germline trimming cut 1 base from V and 4 bases from J; bases unmatched to any gene: 3. Germline values: CDR1 SEHNR, CDR2 FQNEAQ (reference sequence). The CDR3 spells CASSLDRGGTEAFF. CDR3 sequence (DNA): TGTGCCAGCAGCTTAGACAGGGGCGGCACTGAAGCTTTCTTT. Using reference TRBV7-9 and TRBJ1-1 for the parts outside the CDR3, the full variable domain is DTGVSQNPRHKITKRGQNVTFRCDPISEHNRLYWYRQTLGQGPEFLTYFQNEAQLEKSRLLSDRFSAERPKGSFSTLEIQRTEQGDSAMYLCASSLDRGGTEAFFGQGTRLTVV.

The chain couples TRBV7-9 to TRBJ1-6; D is unresolved. The CDR3 has 14 amino acids. V was shortened by 5 bases and J by 6 bases, with 11 bases between the two germline ends. Germline V gives CDR1 SEHNR, CDR2 FQNEAQ (reference sequence). CDR3 residues: CASSPSSGNSPLHF. The DNA of the CDR3 is TGTGCCAGCAGCCCTAGCTCCGGTAATTCACCCCTCCACTTT. Full variable domain (rest looked up from reference TRBV7-9 and TRBJ1-6): DTGVSQNPRHKITKRGQNVTFRCDPISEHNRLYWYRQTLGQGPEFLTYFQNEAQLEKSRLLSDRFSAERPKGSFSTLEIQRTEQGDSAMYLCASSPSSGNSPLHFGNGTRLTVT.

The rearrangement links TRBV28 to TRBJ2-3; 11 bases fit TRBD2. The CDR3 covers 15 residues. CDR1 and CDR2 from the germline V gene are MDHEN and SYDVKM. V shed 4 bases and J 5 bases; nucleotides not matched to a gene: 5. Here the CDR3 DNA reads TGTGCCAGCAGTTCCTCCGGGACTAGCGGAGATACGCAGTATTTT. Translation: CASSSSGTSGDTQYF.

J is TRBJ2-1 and V is TRBV13; D is possibly TRBD2 (6 bases). The CDR3 sequence is 15 residues long. V lost 1 base and J 10 bases, leaving 17 bases between the germline ends. In germline, CDR1 is PRHDT, CDR2 FYEKMQ (reference sequence). This CDR3 is CASSLAGEPRREQFF. The CDR3 DNA reads as TGTGCCAGCAGCTTAGCGGGGGAGCCCCGTCGGGAGCAGTTCTTC.

This clone occurred a few times. The V gene is TRBV9, the J gene TRBJ1-2; 10 nucleotides agree with TRBD1. The CDR3 is made up of 13 amino acids. Germline V CDR1 and CDR2: SGDLS, YYNGEE. V trimming: 4 bases; J trimming: 6 bases; junction bases outside the gene matches: 3. CDR3 nucleotide sequence: TGTGCCAGCAGCTACGGGACAGGGGATGGCTACACCTTC. Translation gives CASSYGTGDGYTF.

The chain employs TRBV5-1 and TRBJ1-3; 12 bases are a match to TRBD1. The CDR3 sequence is 18 residues long. With V trimmed by 2 bases and J by 3 bases, 9 bases remained unmatched. Per germline, CDR1 SGHRS and CDR2 YFSETQ. CDR3 loop: CASSLTGTGGADGNTIYF. In DNA form, the CDR3 reads TGCGCCAGCAGCTTAACCGGGACAGGGGGCGCGGATGGAAACACCATATATTTT.